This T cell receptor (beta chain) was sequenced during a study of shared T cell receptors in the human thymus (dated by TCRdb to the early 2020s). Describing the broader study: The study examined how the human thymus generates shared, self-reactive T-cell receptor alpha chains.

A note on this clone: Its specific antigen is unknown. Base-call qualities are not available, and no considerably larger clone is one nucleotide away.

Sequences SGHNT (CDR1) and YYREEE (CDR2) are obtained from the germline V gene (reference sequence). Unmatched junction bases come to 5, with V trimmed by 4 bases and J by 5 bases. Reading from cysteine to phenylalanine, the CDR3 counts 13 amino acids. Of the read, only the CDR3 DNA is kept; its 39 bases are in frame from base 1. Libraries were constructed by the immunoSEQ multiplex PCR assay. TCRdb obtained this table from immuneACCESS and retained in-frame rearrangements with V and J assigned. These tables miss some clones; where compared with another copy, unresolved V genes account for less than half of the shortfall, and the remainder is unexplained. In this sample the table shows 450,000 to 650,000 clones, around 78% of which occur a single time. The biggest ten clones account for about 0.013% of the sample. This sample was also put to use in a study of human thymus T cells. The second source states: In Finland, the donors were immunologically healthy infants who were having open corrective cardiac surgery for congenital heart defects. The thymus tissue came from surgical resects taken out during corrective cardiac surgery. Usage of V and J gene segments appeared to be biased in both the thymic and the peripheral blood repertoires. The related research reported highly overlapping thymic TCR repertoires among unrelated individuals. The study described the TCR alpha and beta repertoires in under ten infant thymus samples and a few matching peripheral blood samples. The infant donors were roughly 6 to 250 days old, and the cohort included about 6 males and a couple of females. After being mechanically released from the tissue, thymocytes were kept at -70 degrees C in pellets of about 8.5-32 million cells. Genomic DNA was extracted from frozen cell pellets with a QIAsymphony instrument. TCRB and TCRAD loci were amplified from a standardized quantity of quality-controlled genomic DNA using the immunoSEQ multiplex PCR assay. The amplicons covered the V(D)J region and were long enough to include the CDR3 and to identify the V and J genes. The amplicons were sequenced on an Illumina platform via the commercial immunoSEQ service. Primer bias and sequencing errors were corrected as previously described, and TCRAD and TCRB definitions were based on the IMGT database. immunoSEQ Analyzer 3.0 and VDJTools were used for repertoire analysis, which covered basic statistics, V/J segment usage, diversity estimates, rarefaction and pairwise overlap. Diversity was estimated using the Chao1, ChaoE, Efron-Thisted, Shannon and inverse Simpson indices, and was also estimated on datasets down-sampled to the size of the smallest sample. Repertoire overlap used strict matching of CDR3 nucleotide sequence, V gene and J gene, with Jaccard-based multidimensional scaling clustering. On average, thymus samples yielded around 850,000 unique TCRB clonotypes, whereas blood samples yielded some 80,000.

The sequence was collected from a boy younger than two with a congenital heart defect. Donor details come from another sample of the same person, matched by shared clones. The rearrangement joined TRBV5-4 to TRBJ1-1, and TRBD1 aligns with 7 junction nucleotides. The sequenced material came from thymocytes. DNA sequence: TGTGCCAGCAGCCCCCAGGGGGGAACTGAAGCTTTCTTT. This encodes CASSPQGGTEAFF.